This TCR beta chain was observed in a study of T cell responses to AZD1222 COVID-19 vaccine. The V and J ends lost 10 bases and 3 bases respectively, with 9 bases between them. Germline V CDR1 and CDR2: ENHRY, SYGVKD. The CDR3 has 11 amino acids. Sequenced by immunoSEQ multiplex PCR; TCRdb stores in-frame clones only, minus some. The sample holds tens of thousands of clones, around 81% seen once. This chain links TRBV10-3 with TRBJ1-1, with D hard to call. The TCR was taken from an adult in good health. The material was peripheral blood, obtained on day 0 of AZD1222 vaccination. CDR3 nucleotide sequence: TGTGCCACCGGGAGTGACACTGAAGCTTTCTTT. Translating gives CATGSDTEAFF.